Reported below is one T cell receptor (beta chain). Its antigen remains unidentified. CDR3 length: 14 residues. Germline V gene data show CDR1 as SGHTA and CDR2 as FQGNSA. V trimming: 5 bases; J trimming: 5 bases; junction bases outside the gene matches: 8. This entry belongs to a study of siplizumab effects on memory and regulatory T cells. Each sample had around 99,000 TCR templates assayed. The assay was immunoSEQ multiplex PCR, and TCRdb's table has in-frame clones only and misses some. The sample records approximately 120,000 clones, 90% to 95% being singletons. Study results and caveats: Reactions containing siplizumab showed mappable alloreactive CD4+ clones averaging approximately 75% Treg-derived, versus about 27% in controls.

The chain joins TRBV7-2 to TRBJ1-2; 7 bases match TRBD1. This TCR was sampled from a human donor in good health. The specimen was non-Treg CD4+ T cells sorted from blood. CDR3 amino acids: CASSLEGAFYGYTF. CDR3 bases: TGTGCCAGCAGCCTGGAGGGGGCGTTTTATGGCTACACCTTC.